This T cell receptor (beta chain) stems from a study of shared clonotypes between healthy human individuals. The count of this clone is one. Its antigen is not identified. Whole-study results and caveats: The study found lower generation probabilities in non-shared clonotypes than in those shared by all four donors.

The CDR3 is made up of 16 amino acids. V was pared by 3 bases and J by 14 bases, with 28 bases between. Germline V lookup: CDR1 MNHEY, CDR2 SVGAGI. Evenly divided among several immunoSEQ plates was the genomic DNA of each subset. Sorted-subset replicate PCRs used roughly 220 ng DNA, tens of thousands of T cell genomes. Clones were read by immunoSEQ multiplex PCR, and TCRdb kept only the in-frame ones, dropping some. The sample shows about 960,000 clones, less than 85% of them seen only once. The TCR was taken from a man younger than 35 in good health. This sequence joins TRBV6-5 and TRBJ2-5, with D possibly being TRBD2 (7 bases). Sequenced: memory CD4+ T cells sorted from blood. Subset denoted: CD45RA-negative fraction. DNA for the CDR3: TGTGCCAGCAGTTATACCGCGGGGGCCCTTCCCTTGGGCCTATACTTC. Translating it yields CASSYTAGALPLGLYF.